Below, one T cell receptor (beta chain) is given with its context. Its antigen is not identified. The CDR3 is 15 residues long. Germline V gene sequence: CDR1 MDHEN, CDR2 SYDVKM. J was trimmed by 0 bases and V by 5 bases; bases with no gene match: 3. By quantitative 5'-RACE with molecular barcodes, the TCR beta libraries were made. One entry per CDR3 protein, called by TCRdb with MiXCR from the 5' RACE reads. The table includes 750,000 to 850,000 distinct CDR3 sequences, about 12% detected once. This sample stems from a study of CD8 T cells in ankylosing spondylitis. Study results and limitations: Researchers report that disease-linked clones proved CD8+ and relatively rare in peripheral blood. Past research had described some motif variants in reactive arthritis synovial fluid and blood. Among TCR beta sequences, a motif of eight highly homologous variants appeared characteristic of ankylosing spondylitis blood. From matched ankylosing spondylitis synovial fluid, disease-linked clones were reportedly recovered at significantly enriched levels.

What was sequenced was blood, either unsorted or a sorted T cell fraction (not recorded which). This clonotype was sampled from a male donor with ankylosing spondylitis. The chain couples TRBV28 to TRBJ2-7; 11 positions match TRBD2. CDR3 sequence (DNA): TGTGCCAGCAGTGGAGGACTAGCGGGCTCCTACGAGCAGTACTTC. Encoded protein: CASSGGLAGSYEQYF. Based on the CDR3 plus reference TRBV28 and TRBJ2-7, the full variable domain is DVKVTQSSRYLVKRTGEKVFLECVQDMDHENMFWYRQDPGLGLRLIYFSYDVKMKEKGDIPEGYSVSREKKERFSLILESASTNQTSMYLCASSGGLAGSYEQYFGPGTRLTVT.